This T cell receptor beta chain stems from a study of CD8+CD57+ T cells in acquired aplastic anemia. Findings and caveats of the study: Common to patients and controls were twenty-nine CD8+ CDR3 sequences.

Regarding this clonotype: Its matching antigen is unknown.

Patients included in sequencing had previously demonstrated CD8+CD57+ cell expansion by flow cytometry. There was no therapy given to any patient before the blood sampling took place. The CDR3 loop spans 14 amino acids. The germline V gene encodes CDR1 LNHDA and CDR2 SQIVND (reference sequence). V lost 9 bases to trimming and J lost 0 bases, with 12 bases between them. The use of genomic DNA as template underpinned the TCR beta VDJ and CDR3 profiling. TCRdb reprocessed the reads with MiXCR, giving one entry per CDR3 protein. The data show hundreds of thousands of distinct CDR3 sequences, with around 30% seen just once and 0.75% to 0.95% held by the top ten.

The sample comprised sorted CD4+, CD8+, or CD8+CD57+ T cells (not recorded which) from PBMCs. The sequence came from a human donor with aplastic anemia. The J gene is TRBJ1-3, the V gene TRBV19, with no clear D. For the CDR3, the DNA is TGTGCCAGCCCAGACTTTTTCTCTGGAAACACCATATATTTT. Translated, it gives CASPDFFSGNTIYF.